This T cell receptor (beta chain) was identified during a study of early T cells in non-severe SARS-CoV-2 infection. The wider study: Bulk RNA from unsorted whole blood was sequenced; chains were unpaired. Study-level findings and limits: Lookups in VDJdb leaned toward anti-spike CD8 responses and missed private and CD4 specificities.

V was trimmed by 5 bases and J by 3 bases, leaving 16 bases between them. The CDR3 is 16 residues long. Germline V lookup: CDR1 LNHDA, CDR2 SQIVND (reference sequence). Unique molecular identifiers (one per individual cDNA molecule) were attached. From the 5' RACE reads, TCRdb called clonotypes with MiXCR, one entry per CDR3 protein. The data hold approximately 97,000 distinct CDR3 sequences, with approximately 9.9% observed a single time. This clonotype was seen many times. Its antigen is unidentified. This chain connects TRBV19 to TRBJ2-2, with a weak D call TRBD2 (6 bases). The source was whole blood, collected at baseline. The clonotype comes from an adult who was a healthcare worker with PCR-confirmed SARS-CoV-2 infection or an uninfected control (not recorded which). The CDR3 sequence: CASSRTWRVDTGELFF. DNA for the CDR3: TGTGCCAGTAGTCGTACGTGGAGGGTAGACACCGGGGAGCTGTTTTTT. The entire variable domain, with the rest obtained from reference TRBV19 and TRBJ2-2, is as follows: DGGITQSPKYLFRKEGQNVTLSCEQNLNHDAMYWYRQDPGQGLRLIYYSQIVNDFQKGDIAEGYSVSREKKESFPLTVTSAQKNPTAFYLCASSRTWRVDTGELFFGEGSRLTVL.